This T cell receptor (beta chain) was observed in a study of blood T cell repertoires in COVID-19. Study details: Collection of acute and convalescent COVID-19 samples took place in the United States, Italy and Spain.

This clone has just a few counts. Sequenced by immunoSEQ multiplex PCR; TCRdb stores in-frame clones only, minus some. The sample yields roughly 200,000 clones, roughly 83% seen once. Participants were aged roughly 18 to 90 years, lived in roughly 25 US areas, and enrolled virtually. The study counted Cohort 3 donors as recovered given two negative PCRs, clearance, or symptom resolution. Sequencing was performed on PBMCs or T cells enriched from blood (not recorded which). This TCR was sampled from a woman under 40 who had recovered from COVID-19.

The CDR3 nucleotides are TGCGCCAGCAGCGTAAGACTAGCGGGAGGGTACAATGAGCAGTTCTTC. Its translation is CASSVRLAGGYNEQFF. The chain couples TRBV5-1 to TRBJ2-1; 14 bases are a match to TRBD2. The trim removed 4 bases at V and 4 bases at J, leaving 4 bases unmatched. CDR1 SGHRS and CDR2 YFSETQ come from the germline V gene. This CDR3 has 16 residues.